The present T cell receptor (beta chain) was sequenced within a study of blood T cell repertoires in COVID-19. Looking at the study overall: Researchers got acute and convalescent COVID-19 samples from the United States, Italy and Spain. In each case, the material was cDNA or gDNA derived from T cells, B-cell-depleted T cells, or PBMCs.

This table comes from immunoSEQ multiplex PCR, and its TCRdb copy is limited to in-frame clones, with some not included. The table includes a few hundred thousand clones, 84% detected once. Looked up from germline, CDR1 is LNHDA and CDR2 is SQIVND (reference sequence). The CDR3 spans 17 residues. J gave up 2 bases and V 3 bases, and 11 bases lay outside the gene matches. This clone was picked up one time. The chain couples TRBV19 to TRBJ1-1; the match to TRBD1 covers 8 bases. The TCR originated in a man aged 55 to 70 with acute or convalescent COVID-19. Material for sequencing was peripheral blood. The CDR3: CASSMEETGDPNTEAFF. DNA for the CDR3: TGTGCCAGTAGTATGGAGGAGACAGGGGACCCTAACACTGAAGCTTTCTTT. Based on the CDR3 plus reference TRBV19 and TRBJ1-1, the full variable domain is DGGITQSPKYLFRKEGQNVTLSCEQNLNHDAMYWYRQDPGQGLRLIYYSQIVNDFQKGDIAEGYSVSREKKESFPLTVTSAQKNPTAFYLCASSMEETGDPNTEAFFGQGTRLTVV.